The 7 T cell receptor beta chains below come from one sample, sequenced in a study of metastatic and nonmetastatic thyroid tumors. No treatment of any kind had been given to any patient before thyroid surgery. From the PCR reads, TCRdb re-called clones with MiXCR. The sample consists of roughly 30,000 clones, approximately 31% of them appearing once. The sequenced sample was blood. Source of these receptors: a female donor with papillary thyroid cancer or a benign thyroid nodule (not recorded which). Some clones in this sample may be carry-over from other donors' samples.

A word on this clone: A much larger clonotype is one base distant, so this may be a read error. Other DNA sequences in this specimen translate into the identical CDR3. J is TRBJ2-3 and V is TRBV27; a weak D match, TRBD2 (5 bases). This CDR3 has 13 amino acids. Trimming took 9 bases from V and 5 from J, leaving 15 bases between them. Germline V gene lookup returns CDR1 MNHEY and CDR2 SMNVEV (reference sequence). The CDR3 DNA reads TGTGCCAGTAGCGACCCTAGGGAAGATACGCAGTATTTT. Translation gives CASSDPREDTQYF.

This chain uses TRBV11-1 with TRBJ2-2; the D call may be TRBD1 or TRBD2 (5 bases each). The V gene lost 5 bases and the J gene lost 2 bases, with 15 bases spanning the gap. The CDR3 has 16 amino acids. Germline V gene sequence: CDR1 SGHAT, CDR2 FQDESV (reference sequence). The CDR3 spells CASSGTGTVNTGELFF. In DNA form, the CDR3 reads TGTGCCAGCAGCGGCACCGGGACGGTTAACACCGGGGAGCTGTTTTTT.

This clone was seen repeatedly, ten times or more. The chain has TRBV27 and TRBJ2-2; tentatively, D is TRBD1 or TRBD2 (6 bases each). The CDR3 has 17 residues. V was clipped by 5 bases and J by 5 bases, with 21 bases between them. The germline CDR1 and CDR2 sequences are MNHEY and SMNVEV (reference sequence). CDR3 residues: CASSNFKAEGVTGELFF. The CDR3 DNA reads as TGTGCCAGCAGTAATTTTAAAGCGGAGGGGGTGACCGGGGAGCTGTTTTTT.

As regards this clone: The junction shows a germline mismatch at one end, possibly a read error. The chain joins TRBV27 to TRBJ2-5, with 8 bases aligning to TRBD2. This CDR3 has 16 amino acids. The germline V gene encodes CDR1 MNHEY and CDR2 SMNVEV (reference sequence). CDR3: CASSPGTRGFQETQYF. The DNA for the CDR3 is TGTGCCAGCAGTCCCGGGACTAGAGGGTTCCAAGAGACACAGTACTTC.

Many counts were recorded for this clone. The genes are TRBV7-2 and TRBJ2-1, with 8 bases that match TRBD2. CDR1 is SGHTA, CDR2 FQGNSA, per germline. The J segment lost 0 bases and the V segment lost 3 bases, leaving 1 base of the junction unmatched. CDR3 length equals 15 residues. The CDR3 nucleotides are TGTGCCAGCAGCTTGAGCGGGAGCTCCTACAATGAGCAGTTCTTC. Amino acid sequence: CASSLSGSSYNEQFF.

CDR3 in amino acids: CASSKTGAGQPQHF. The DNA of the CDR3 is TGTGCCAGTAGTAAGACAGGGGCGGGTCAGCCCCAGCATTTT. The chain uses TRBV19 and TRBJ1-5, with TRBD1 identical over 8 bases. Germline CDR1 is LNHDA and CDR2 is SQIVND (reference sequence). V trimming: 4 bases; J trimming: 6 bases; junction bases outside the gene matches: 5. This CDR3 spans 14 amino acids.

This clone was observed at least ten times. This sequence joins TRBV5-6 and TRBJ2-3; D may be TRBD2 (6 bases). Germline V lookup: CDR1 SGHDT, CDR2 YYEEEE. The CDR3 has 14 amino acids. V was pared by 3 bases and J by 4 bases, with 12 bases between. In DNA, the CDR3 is TGTGCCAGCAGCTATAGGACTAATTCAGATACGCAGTATTTT. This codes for CASSYRTNSDTQYF.